This T cell receptor beta chain stems from a study of identical twins. Study observations and caveats: Cross-sectional statistics, not tracking of the same donors, supported the conclusions. Fewer insertions were carried by abundant cord blood beta clonotypes, but none was seen in memory repertoires.

Concerning this clonotype: As yet, its antigen is unknown. This sequence may be a read error, since a much larger clone differs from it by one base.

TCRdb called the 5' RACE reads again in MiXCR, with one record for every CDR3 protein. This repertoire shows 1.5 million to 2 million distinct CDR3 sequences, about 32% found once; its top ten account for 0.27%. The CDR3 is made up of 16 amino acids. Germline values: CDR1 MDHEN, CDR2 SYDVKM. The sequenced material came from cord blood. The rearrangement links TRBV28 to TRBJ1-2, with TRBD1 identical over 7 bases. The source is a newborn girl in good health. The CDR3 bases are TGTGCCGGCAGTGGGACCCCGGGACAGACTAACTATGGCTACACCTTC. Protein sequence: CAGSGTPGQTNYGYTF.